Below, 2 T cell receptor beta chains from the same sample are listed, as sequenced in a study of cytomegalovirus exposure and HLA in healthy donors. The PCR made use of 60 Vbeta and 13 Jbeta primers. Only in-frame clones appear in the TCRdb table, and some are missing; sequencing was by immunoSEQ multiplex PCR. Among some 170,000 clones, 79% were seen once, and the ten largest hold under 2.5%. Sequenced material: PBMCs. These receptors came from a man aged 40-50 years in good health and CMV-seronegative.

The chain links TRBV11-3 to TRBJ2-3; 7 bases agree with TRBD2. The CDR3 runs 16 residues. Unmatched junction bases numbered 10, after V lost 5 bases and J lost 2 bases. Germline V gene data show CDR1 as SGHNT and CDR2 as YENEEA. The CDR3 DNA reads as TGTGCCAGCAGCCCAGGACCCGGGGGGTCCACAGATACGCAGTATTTT. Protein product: CASSPGPGGSTDTQYF. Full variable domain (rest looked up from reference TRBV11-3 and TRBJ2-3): EAGVVQSPRYKIIEKKQPVAFWCNPISGHNTLYWYLQNLGQGPELLIRYENEEAVDDSQLPKDRFSAERLKGVDSTLKIQPAELGDSAVYLCASSPGPGGSTDTQYFGPGTRLTVL.

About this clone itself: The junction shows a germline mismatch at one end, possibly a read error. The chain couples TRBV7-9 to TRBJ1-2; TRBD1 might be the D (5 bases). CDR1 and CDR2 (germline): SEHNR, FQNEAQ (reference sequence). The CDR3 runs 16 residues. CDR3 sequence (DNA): TGTTCCAGCAGCTTAGCGCTGGGCAGGGCTTTAGCTGGCTACACCTTC. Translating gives CSSSLALGRALAGYTF.